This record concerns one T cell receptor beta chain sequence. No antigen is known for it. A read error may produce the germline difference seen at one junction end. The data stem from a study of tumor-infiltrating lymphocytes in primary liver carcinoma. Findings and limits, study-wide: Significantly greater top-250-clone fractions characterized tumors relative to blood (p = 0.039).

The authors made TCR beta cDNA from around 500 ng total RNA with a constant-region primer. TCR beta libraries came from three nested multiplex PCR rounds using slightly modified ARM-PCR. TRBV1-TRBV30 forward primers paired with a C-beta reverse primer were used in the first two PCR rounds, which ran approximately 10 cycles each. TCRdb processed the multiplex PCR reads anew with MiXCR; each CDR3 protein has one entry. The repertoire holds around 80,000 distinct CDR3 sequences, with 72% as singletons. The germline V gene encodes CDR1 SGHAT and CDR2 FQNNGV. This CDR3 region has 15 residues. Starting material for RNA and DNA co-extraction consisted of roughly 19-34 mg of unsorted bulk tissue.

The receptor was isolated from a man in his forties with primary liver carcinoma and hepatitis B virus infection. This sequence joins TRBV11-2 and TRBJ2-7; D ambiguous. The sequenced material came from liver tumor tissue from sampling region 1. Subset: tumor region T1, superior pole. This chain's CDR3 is CPISLSVGISYEQYF. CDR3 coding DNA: TGTCCCATCAGCCTATCTGTGGGAATATCCTATGAGCAGTACTTC.